Shown below are 18 T cell receptor beta chains from a single sample sequenced in a study of cytomegalovirus exposure and HLA in healthy donors. The primer mix had 60 Vbeta and 13 Jbeta primers. Generated by immunoSEQ multiplex PCR, the TCRdb table keeps only in-frame clones and is missing some. Recorded for this sample: more than 130,000 clones. Material for sequencing was PBMCs. The origin of the receptors is a man between 40 and 49 years old in good health and CMV-seronegative.

This chain joins TRBV4-3 and TRBJ1-6; maybe TRBD1 (5 bases). This CDR3 region has 16 residues. Trimming stripped 1 base from V and 10 bases from J, with 17 bases between. Germline V gene data show CDR1 as LGHNA and CDR2 as YSLEER. CDR3 DNA sequence: TGCGCCAGCAGCCAAGTGTGGCAGGGCGGCAGATCACCCCTCCACTTT. It encodes CASSQVWQGGRSPLHF.

The chain couples TRBV7-3 to TRBJ2-7; 9 bases fit TRBD1. J lost 3 bases, V lost 3 bases, and 6 bases had no gene match. The CDR3 extends over 15 amino acids. Germline values: CDR1 SGHTA, CDR2 FQGTGA. CDR3 in amino acids: CASSFDRGEVYEQYF. The CDR3 region has the DNA TGTGCCAGCAGCTTCGACAGGGGGGAGGTCTACGAGCAGTACTTC.

The chain is built from TRBV5-6 and TRBJ1-1; tentative D call: TRBD1 (6 bases). Per the germline V gene, CDR1 is SGHDT and CDR2 is YYEEEE. Trimming pared 0 bases from V and 1 base from J, leaving 16 bases between. CDR3 size: 17 residues. CDR3 loop: CASSLAKRARGNTEAFF. CDR3 bases: TGTGCCAGCAGCTTGGCCAAGAGGGCCAGGGGGAACACTGAAGCTTTCTTT.

The chain couples TRBV7-2 to TRBJ2-1, with 8 bases matching TRBD2. The germline gives CDR1 SGHTA, CDR2 FQGNSA. Unmatched junction bases numbered 2, after V lost 1 base and J lost 6 bases. CDR3 length: 14 amino acids. The CDR3 DNA reads as TGTGCCAGCAGCTTAGTTGCGGGGGGCAATGAGCAGTTCTTC. This translates into CASSLVAGGNEQFF.

The chain joins TRBV5-6 to TRBJ1-5, with D perhaps TRBD1 (5 bases). Germline loops: CDR1 SGHDT, CDR2 YYEEEE. V was cut by 3 bases and J by 6 bases, with 10 bases left in between. This CDR3 comprises 13 residues. The DNA for the CDR3 is TGTGCCAGCAGCTACCAGGGTGTTCAGCCCCAGCATTTT. Translation gives CASSYQGVQPQHF.

The chain uses TRBV4-3 and TRBJ1-1; 8 bases fit TRBD1. The CDR3 length is 14 residues. V lost 3 bases to trimming and J lost 4 bases; unmatched junction nucleotides: 4. Germline V gene data show CDR1 as LGHNA and CDR2 as YSLEER. The CDR3: CASSQDTGGTEAFF. CDR3 DNA: TGCGCCAGCAGCCAGGATACAGGGGGCACTGAAGCTTTCTTT.

The chain uses TRBV11-3 and TRBJ2-3; unclear D gene. There are 14 residues in the CDR3. The germline gives CDR1 SGHNT, CDR2 YENEEA. V lost 6 bases and J 0 bases, leaving 10 bases between the germline ends. The CDR3 protein is CASSTYASTDTQYF. In DNA form, the CDR3 reads TGTGCCAGCAGTACTTACGCGAGCACAGATACGCAGTATTTT. Based on the CDR3 plus reference TRBV11-3 and TRBJ2-3, the full variable domain is EAGVVQSPRYKIIEKKQPVAFWCNPISGHNTLYWYLQNLGQGPELLIRYENEEAVDDSQLPKDRFSAERLKGVDSTLKIQPAELGDSAVYLCASSTYASTDTQYFGPGTRLTVL.

The chain couples TRBV4-2 to TRBJ2-2; 13 bases align to TRBD2. The J segment lost 5 bases and the V segment lost 7 bases, leaving 7 bases of the junction unmatched. The CDR3 extends over 16 amino acids. Germline CDR1 LGHNA, CDR2 YNFKEQ. CDR3 sequence: CASTPLAGGPTGELFF. CDR3 coding DNA: TGTGCCAGCACCCCACTAGCGGGGGGGCCGACCGGGGAGCTGTTTTTT.

The rearrangement links TRBV7-3 to TRBJ2-7; 7 positions agree with TRBD1. The CDR3 runs 14 residues. The germline V gene encodes CDR1 SGHTA and CDR2 FQGTGA. J was trimmed by 2 bases and V by 2 bases; bases with no gene match: 3. CDR3 amino acids: CASSLGDSAYEQYF. The DNA for the CDR3 is TGTGCCAGCAGCTTAGGGGACAGCGCCTACGAGCAGTACTTC.

The V gene is TRBV4-2, the J gene TRBJ2-1; possible D gene TRBD1, 6 bases. V was cut by 4 bases and J by 8 bases, with 15 bases left in between. This CDR3 spans 14 amino acids. Germline V gene data show CDR1 as LGHNA and CDR2 as YNFKEQ. CDR3 protein: CASSLGQSPYEQFF. DNA of the CDR3: TGTGCCAGCAGCCTCGGACAGTCGCCTTATGAGCAGTTCTTC.

J is TRBJ2-2 and V is TRBV10-3; tentative D call: TRBD2 (6 bases). The V end was cut by 7 bases, the J end by 3 bases, with 12 bases between. From germline, CDR1 is ENHRY and CDR2 SYGVKD. The CDR3 is made up of 14 amino acids. CDR3 sequence (DNA): TGTGCCATCAAGACCCCTAGCGACACCGGGGAGCTGTTTTTT. Translating gives CAIKTPSDTGELFF.

The J gene is TRBJ1-6, the V gene TRBV28, with 10 positions matching TRBD1. Germline-derived CDR1 and CDR2 are MDHEN and SYDVKM. J lost 16 bases, V lost 5 bases, and 11 bases had no gene match. This CDR3 spans 14 amino acids. The CDR3 is CASSADRGWGGLHF. CDR3 nucleotides: TGTGCCAGCAGTGCGGACAGGGGGTGGGGTGGTCTCCACTTT.

The chain has TRBV6-5 and TRBJ2-7, with D perhaps TRBD2 (7 bases). Germline CDR1 MNHEY, CDR2 SVGAGI. The V end lost 2 bases, the J end lost 5 bases, and 13 bases lay between the germline ends. This CDR3 spans 14 amino acids. This CDR3 is CASSYDGGPDEQYF. The CDR3, as DNA: TGTGCCAGCAGTTACGACGGGGGGCCCGACGAGCAGTACTTC.

V usage is TRBV2 and J usage is TRBJ1-5, with D hard to call. Germline CDR1 is SNHLY and CDR2 is FYNNEI. The CDR3 is 14 amino acids. Trimming took off 3 bases at V and 3 bases at J, with 9 bases between the two ends. The CDR3, as DNA: TGTGCCAGCAGTGACGGCGGTTACAATCAGCCCCAGCATTTT. This codes for CASSDGGYNQPQHF.

The gene calls are TRBV27 and TRBJ1-5, with D unresolved. V lost 0 bases and J lost 5, with 11 bases in between. Looked up from germline, CDR1 is MNHEY and CDR2 is SMNVEV (reference sequence). There are 15 residues in the CDR3. The CDR3 reads CASSLSPGMHQPQHF. CDR3 nucleotide sequence: TGTGCCAGCAGTTTATCTCCCGGGATGCATCAGCCCCAGCATTTT.

The rearrangement links TRBV5-1 to TRBJ2-5; no clear D gene. Germline CDR1 reads SGHRS; CDR2 reads YFSETQ. V lost 0 bases and J 3 bases, leaving 9 bases between the germline ends. The CDR3 is 14 residues long. CDR3 in DNA: TGCGCCAGCAGCTTGGTATCAGACAAAGAGACCCAGTACTTC. Protein product: CASSLVSDKETQYF.

The CDR3 bases are TGTGCCAGCAGTGCGACAGGGGCGCAGAACACCGGGGAGCTGTTTTTT. It encodes CASSATGAQNTGELFF. J is TRBJ2-2 and V is TRBV2; 8 nucleotides line up with TRBD1. The CDR3 spans 16 residues. V trimming: 4 bases; J trimming: 1 base; junction bases outside the gene matches: 5. Germline CDR1 and CDR2: SNHLY and FYNNEI.

This chain joins TRBV10-3 and TRBJ2-3; weak D call: TRBD1 (6 bases). The CDR3 runs to 15 residues. V was clipped by 0 bases and J by 1 base, with 8 bases between them. The germline V gene has CDR1 ENHRY and CDR2 SYGVKD. The CDR3 sequence: CAISESRTGTDTQYF. For the CDR3, the DNA is TGTGCCATCAGTGAGTCAAGGACAGGCACAGATACGCAGTATTTT.